This T cell receptor (beta chain) was profiled in a study of graft-versus-host responses after intestinal transplantation. About the study: Recipients underwent multivisceral, liver-intestinal, or isolated intestinal transplants. Tacrolimus plus steroids were given to all recipients for roughly 3 years, preceded by anti-thymocyte globulin induction.

About this clone: Its specificity is unknown.

Regarding the study as a whole: The presence of high graft-versus-host to host-versus-graft clonal ratios in allografts characterized patients with graft-donor T cell macrochimerism. Early post-transplant HvG declines tracked with peak circulating GvH clone levels.

Libraries were prepared by immunoSEQ multiplex PCR; TCRdb keeps only in-frame clonotypes and omits some of them. The table includes fewer than 75,000 clones, over 85% detected once. Looked up from germline, CDR1 is KGHSH and CDR2 is LQKENI. The length of the CDR3 is 13 residues. The V gene lost 7 bases and the J gene lost 4 bases, with 10 bases spanning the gap. This sequence originates from a human patient who received an intestinal transplant, so some T cells may come from the graft donor. The chain recombines TRBV18 with TRBJ2-2, with TRBD2 as a possible D gene (6 bases). The specimen was PBMCs, collected 26 days after transplant. This CDR3 reads CASFTGVTGELFF. CDR3 nucleotides: TGTGCCAGCTTCACGGGGGTCACCGGGGAGCTGTTTTTT.